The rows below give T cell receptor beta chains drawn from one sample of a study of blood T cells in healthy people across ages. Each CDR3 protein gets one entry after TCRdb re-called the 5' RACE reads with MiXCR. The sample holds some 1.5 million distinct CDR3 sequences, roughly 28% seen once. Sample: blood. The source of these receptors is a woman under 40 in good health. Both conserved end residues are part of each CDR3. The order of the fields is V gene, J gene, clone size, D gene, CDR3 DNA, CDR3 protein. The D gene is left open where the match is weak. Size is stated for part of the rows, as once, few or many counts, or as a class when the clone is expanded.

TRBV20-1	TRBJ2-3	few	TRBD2	TGCAGTGCTAAGAGCGGGGAGAGCACAGATACGCAGTATTTT	CSAKSGESTDTQYF
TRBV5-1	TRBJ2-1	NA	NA	TGCGCCAGCAGCCACCACCAGGGGACCTACAATGAGCAGTTCTTC	CASSHHQGTYNEQFF
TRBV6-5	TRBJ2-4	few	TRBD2	TGTGCCAGCAAATGGGAACCTAGCGGGGACAATGAGCAGTACTTC	CASKWEPSGDNEQYF
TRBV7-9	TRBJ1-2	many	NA	TGTGCCAGCAGGCAGGGAGAGAGTGGCTACACCTTC	CASRQGESGYTF
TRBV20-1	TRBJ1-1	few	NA	TGCAGTGCTAGCAATCTCAGGGTGGCGTACACTGAAGCTTTCTTT	CSASNLRVAYTEAFF
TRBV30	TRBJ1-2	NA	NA	TGTGCCTGGAGTGCGCAGGAATACTATGGCTACACCTTC	CAWSAQEYYGYTF
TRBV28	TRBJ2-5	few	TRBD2	TGTGCCAGCAGTTATCAACTAGCGGGGTTGGAGACCCAGTACTTC	CASSYQLAGLETQYF
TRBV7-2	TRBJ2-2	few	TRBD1	TGTGCCAGCAGCCCCAGGACAGGGCTTACCGGGGAGCTGTTTTTT	CASSPRTGLTGELFF
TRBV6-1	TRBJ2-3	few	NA	TGTGCCAGCAGTGAAACGATAGTAGATACGCAGTATTTT	CASSETIVDTQYF
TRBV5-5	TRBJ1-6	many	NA	TGTGCCAGCAGCTTGGACCGAGGTTCACCCCTCCACTTT	CASSLDRGSPLHF
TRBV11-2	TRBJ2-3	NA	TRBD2	TGTGCCAGCAGCCGTACTAGCGGGAGGGCCCTCACAGATACGCAGTATTTT	CASSRTSGRALTDTQYF
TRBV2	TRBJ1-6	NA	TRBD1	TGTGCCAGCGGTAGGGACAGGGGAAAATCACCCCTCCACTTT	CASGRDRGKSPLHF
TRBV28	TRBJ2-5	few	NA	TGTGCCAGCACCCAAGTCTGGACGGAGCAGTACTTC	CASTQVWTEQYF
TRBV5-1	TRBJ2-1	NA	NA	TGCGCCAGCAGTCCTGACACCATTTATGAGCAGTTCTTC	CASSPDTIYEQFF
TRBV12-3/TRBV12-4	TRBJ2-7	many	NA	TGTGCCAGCAGTATCCGGGACACTATCGCGGGTGAGCAGTACTTC	CASSIRDTIAGEQYF
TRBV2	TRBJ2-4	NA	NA	TGTGCCAGCAGTGATTATAGACTAGCCAAAAACATTCAGTACTTC	CASSDYRLAKNIQYF
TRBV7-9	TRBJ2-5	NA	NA	TGTGCCAGCGCGGTTGGCGGTTCGTATGAGACCCAGTACTTC	CASAVGGSYETQYF
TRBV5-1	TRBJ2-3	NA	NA	TGCGCCAGCAGCTCCCGACCCTCTTCGACAGATACGCAGTATTTT	CASSSRPSSTDTQYF
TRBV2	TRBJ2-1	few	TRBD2	TGTGCCAGTAGTGCCACTAGCGGGGGCCCCGGCGGGACCCAGTTCTTC	CASSATSGGPGGTQFF
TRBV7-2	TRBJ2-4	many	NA	TGTGCCAGCAGCACAACCCACCTAGGTATTCAGTACTTC	CASSTTHLGIQYF
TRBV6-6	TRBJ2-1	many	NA	TGTGCCAGCAGCTCCCGGGGGCTACTAGGCAATGAGCAGTTCTTC	CASSSRGLLGNEQFF
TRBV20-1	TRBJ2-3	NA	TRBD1	TGCGGTGCAGCCTATGGGACAGGGGCTCGGAGAGATACGCAGTATTTT	CGAAYGTGARRDTQYF
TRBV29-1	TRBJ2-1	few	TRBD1	TGCAGCGCCGGAATGGGACAGGGGCGGCAGTTCTTC	CSAGMGQGRQFF
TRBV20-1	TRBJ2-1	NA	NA	TGCAGTGCTAATGAGGGGCTACAAGAGCAGGTCTTC	CSANEGLQEQVF
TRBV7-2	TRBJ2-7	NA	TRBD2	TGTGCCAGCAGCCCATATGGACTAGCGGGAGCCGAGCAGTACTTC	CASSPYGLAGAEQYF
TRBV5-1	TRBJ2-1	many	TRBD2	TGCGCCAGCAGCCCCGGACTAGCGGGGGGGCCATATGAGCAGTTCTTC	CASSPGLAGGPYEQFF
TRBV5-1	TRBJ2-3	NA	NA	TGCGCCAGCAGCCCCGGACAACTAGTAGATACGCAGTATTTT	CASSPGQLVDTQYF
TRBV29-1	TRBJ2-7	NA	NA	TGCAGCGTTGCCCTGGGAGGGGGGGCGGCGGGGAGAGGAGAGCAGTACTTC	CSVALGGGAAGRGEQYF
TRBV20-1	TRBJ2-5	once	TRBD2	TGCAGTGCTAAAACTGGTAGCGGGGGTATATATGAGCAGTACTTC	CSAKTGSGGIYEQYF
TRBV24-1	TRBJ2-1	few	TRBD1	TGTGCCACCAGTGATTTAGACAGGGGGCTAGGATGGAACAATGAGCAGTTCTTC	CATSDLDRGLGWNNEQFF
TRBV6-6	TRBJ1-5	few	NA	TGTGCCAGCAGTTACTCGAAATCAGGGCCTCAGCCCCAGCATTTT	CASSYSKSGPQPQHF
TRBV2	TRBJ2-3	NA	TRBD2	TGTGCCAGCATAGCTAGCGGGGAGACAGATACGCAGTATTTT	CASIASGETDTQYF
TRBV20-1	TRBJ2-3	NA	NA	TGCAGTGCTAACCGGGACTCCCGGGGTACGCAGTATTTT	CSANRDSRGTQYF
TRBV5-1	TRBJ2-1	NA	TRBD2	TGCGCCAGCAGCCCTCGGACTAGCGGGGGTCATGAGCAGTTCTTC	CASSPRTSGGHEQFF
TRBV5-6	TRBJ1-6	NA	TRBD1	TGTGCCAGCAGCACCCGCTACAGGGGGGTTAATTCACCCCTCCACTTT	CASSTRYRGVNSPLHF
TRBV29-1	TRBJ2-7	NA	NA	TGCAGCGTTGCCCCCAGGGGCTCCCCCTACGAGCAGTACTTC	CSVAPRGSPYEQYF
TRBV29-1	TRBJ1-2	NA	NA	TGCAGCGTTGAAGGCTTGGCAGTTAACTATGGCTACACCTTC	CSVEGLAVNYGYTF
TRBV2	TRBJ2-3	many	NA	TGTGCCAGCAGTGAGCTGCTTACAGATACGCAGTATTTT	CASSELLTDTQYF
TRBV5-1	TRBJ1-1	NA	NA	TGCGCCAGCAGCTTGGGGGGGATTGGTTTTAACACTGAAGCTTTCTTT	CASSLGGIGFNTEAFF
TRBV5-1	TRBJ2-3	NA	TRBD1	TGCGCCAGCAGCCAAAGAGGGGGCGGTGGGACAGATACGCAGTATTTT	CASSQRGGGGTDTQYF
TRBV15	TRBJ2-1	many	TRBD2	TGTGCCACCAGCAGGGTTTCCGGGACTAGCGGGATTAATGAGCAGTTCTTC	CATSRVSGTSGINEQFF
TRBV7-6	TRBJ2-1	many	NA	TGTGCCAGCAGCTTATTTAGGACCAATGAGCAGTTCTTC	CASSLFRTNEQFF
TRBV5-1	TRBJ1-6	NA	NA	TGCGCCAGCAGCTCCCTCGTCGGGGGTCCTAATTCACCCCTCCACTTT	CASSSLVGGPNSPLHF
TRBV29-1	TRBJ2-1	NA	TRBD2	TGCAGCGTTGGACAACCGGGACTAGCGGGTCAGGGTGAGCAGTTCTTC	CSVGQPGLAGQGEQFF
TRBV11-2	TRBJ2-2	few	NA	TGTGCCAGCAGCTTTCTGGGGGGGCTTCCCGGGGAGCTGTTTTTT	CASSFLGGLPGELFF
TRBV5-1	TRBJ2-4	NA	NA	TGCGCCAGCAGCTTGGCCCCTAGCGCGATACAAAACATTCAGTACTTC	CASSLAPSAIQNIQYF
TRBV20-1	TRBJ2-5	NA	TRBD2	TGCAGTGCTAGAGACATAGCGGGGGAGAAGGAGACCCAGTACTTC	CSARDIAGEKETQYF
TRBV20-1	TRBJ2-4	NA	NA	TGCAGTGCCCCGCGGGCGGGGTTTACCAAAAACATTCAGTACTTC	CSAPRAGFTKNIQYF
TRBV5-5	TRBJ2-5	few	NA	TGTGCCAGCAGCTTGGGGTCCTTCGGGGAGACCCAGTACTTC	CASSLGSFGETQYF
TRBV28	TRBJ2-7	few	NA	TGTGCCAGCAGTTTTCGTCTTTTATCTGGCGAGCAGTACTTC	CASSFRLLSGEQYF
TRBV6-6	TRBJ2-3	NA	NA	TGTGCCAGCGAAGGGCAGGACACAGATACGCAGTATTTT	CASEGQDTDTQYF
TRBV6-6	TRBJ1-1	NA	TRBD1	TGTGCCAGCAGGGATGATGTGACAGGGCGCACTGAAGCTTTCTTT	CASRDDVTGRTEAFF
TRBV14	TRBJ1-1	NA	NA	TGTGCCAGCAGCCAAACGTCTTTGGGGAGTGGGACGAACACTGAAGCTTTCTTT	CASSQTSLGSGTNTEAFF
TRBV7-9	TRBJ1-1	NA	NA	TGTGCCAGCAGCCCCCAGTTCGTTAACGCTGAAGCTTTCTTT	CASSPQFVNAEAFF
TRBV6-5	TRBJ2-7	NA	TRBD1	TGTGCCAGCAGTATCGCGAGGGACAGGGCCTACGAGCAGTACTTC	CASSIARDRAYEQYF
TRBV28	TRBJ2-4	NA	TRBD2	TGTACCAGCATTGAAACTAGCGGGGGTATGGAGCAGTACTTC	CTSIETSGGMEQYF